These T cell receptor beta chains were read from a single sample in a study of control samples from healthy donors and cancer patients. Generated by immunoSEQ multiplex PCR, the TCRdb table keeps only in-frame clones and is missing some. The sample records fewer than 200,000 clones, 70% to 90% being singletons. Sequences were obtained from blood. The receptors stem from a man younger than 40 in good health. The CDR3 runs from the conserved cysteine through the conserved F or W. A D gene is named only where the DNA matches it firmly.

v_call d_call cdr3_aa
TRBV9 TRBD2 CASSGGNSGIRYNEQFF
TRBV3-1/TRBV3-2 . CASSQDHRSNQPQHF
TRBV29-1 . CSLSTGNTEAFF
TRBV7-2 TRBD1 CASSLSDRFGYTF
TRBV30 . CAWQFTDTQYF
TRBV5-1 TRBD1 CASSGTGSNTEAFF
TRBV6-5 TRBD1 CASSIDRGSIYEQYF
TRBV12-5 TRBD1 CASGPGQFPGELFF
TRBV7-8 TRBD1 CASSLAGTGGGYTF
TRBV7-2 TRBD2 CASSDGTRTYEQYF
TRBV3-1/TRBV3-2 . CASGKTDFYNEQFF
TRBV7-8 . CASNLRPASPLHF
TRBV23-1 TRBD2 CAPWYGRAGRTGELFF
TRBV19 . CASSTLRGSGANVLTF
TRBV19 . CASSIDSVNTEAFF
TRBV2 TRBD2 CASSEAPILAVYQETQYF
TRBV6-6 . CASNPRRSDTQYF
TRBV16 . CASSQRVITNTGELFF
TRBV11-2 . CASSFTISKNIQYF
TRBV5-1 . CASSFVRTQLLSTDTQYF
TRBV4-2 . CASSQEFTNDQPQHF
TRBV25-1 . CASSDGRFDEQFF
TRBV5-1 . CASSSGDEANYGYTF
TRBV20-1 . CSASQDSNQPQHF
TRBV10-3 TRBD1 CAISKQGADNEQFF
TRBV7-2 . CASSLASRKNTGELFF
TRBV11-2 . CAARTGDYNSPLHF
TRBV29-1 . CSSTENYGYTF
TRBV10-3 TRBD1 CAIKPGQATYGYTF
TRBV18 . CASSPLLPGRTYNEQFF